Presented here are 15 T cell receptor beta chains from one specimen sequenced in a study of blood T cell repertoires in COVID-19. Profiled with immunoSEQ multiplex PCR; TCRdb holds only in-frame clones, not every one. The data show approximately 170,000 clones, roughly 93% seen once. Sequences were obtained from peripheral blood. These receptors all come from a woman aged 55 to 70 with COVID-19, enrolled during active disease.

The J gene is TRBJ2-7, the V gene TRBV6-6; the match to TRBD1 covers 8 bases. The CDR3 is made up of 14 amino acids. Germline CDR1 MNHNY, CDR2 SVGAGI (reference sequence). Trimming took 6 bases from V and 6 from J; bases not matched to a gene: 10. The CDR3 is CASSLDRGPSEQYF. The CDR3 nucleotides read TGTGCCAGCAGCCTCGACAGGGGACCCAGCGAGCAGTACTTC.

This chain uses TRBV11-2 with TRBJ1-5; D may be TRBD1 (6 bases). This CDR3 contains 14 residues. The germline V and J ends were trimmed by 5 bases and 3 bases, with 11 bases remaining between them. Germline loops: CDR1 SGHAT, CDR2 FQNNGV. The CDR3 nucleotides read TGTGCCAGCAGCAACGGACAGTCCAATCAGCCCCAGCATTTT. This gives the protein CASSNGQSNQPQHF.

The gene calls are TRBV4-3 and TRBJ1-4; the D gene is possibly TRBD1 (6 bases). The ends were cut back, 4 bases at V and 7 bases at J, with 16 bases in the middle. The CDR3 loop spans 15 amino acids. From germline, CDR1 is LGHNA and CDR2 YSLEER. The CDR3 DNA reads TGCGCCAGCAGCCGAGGGAGCAGGGGAGCTGAAAAACTGTTTTTT. This codes for CASSRGSRGAEKLFF.

The V call is TRBV4-3, the J call TRBJ1-5; TRBD1 is a possible D gene (6 bases). The CDR3 runs to 16 residues. Germline V gene data show CDR1 as LGHNA and CDR2 as YSLEER. With 0 bases removed from V and 5 bases from J, the gap between germline ends came to 14 bases. The CDR3 region has the DNA TGCGCCAGCAGCCAAGAAGGAGGCAGGGGTTATCAGCCCCAGCATTTT. This gives the protein CASSQEGGRGYQPQHF.

The chain couples TRBV10-3 to TRBJ1-3, with a weak D call TRBD1 (5 bases). Germline V gene lookup returns CDR1 ENHRY and CDR2 SYGVKD. V was trimmed by 6 bases and J by 4 bases, leaving 10 bases between them. The CDR3 is 13 residues long. The CDR3 DNA is TGTGCCATCAGACAGGCGGAGGGAAACACCATATATTTT. This translates into CAIRQAEGNTIYF.

This chain connects TRBV3-1 (or the pseudogene TRBV3-2) to TRBJ1-1; 9 bases line up with TRBD1. The CDR3 consists of 14 residues. The germline CDR1 and CDR2 sequences are LGHDT and YNNKEL (reference sequence). Germline trimming cut 4 bases from V and 4 bases from J; bases unmatched to any gene: 4. In DNA, the CDR3 is TGTGCCAGCAGCCCGACAGGGGGGAGCACTGAAGCTTTCTTT. Translating gives CASSPTGGSTEAFF.

The chain uses TRBV9 and TRBJ1-1, with D perhaps TRBD1 (5 bases). The CDR3 has 14 amino acids. Trimming took 5 bases from V and 3 from J, leaving 14 bases between them. CDR1 and CDR2 from the germline V gene are SGDLS and YYNGEE. The DNA for the CDR3 is TGTGCCAGCAGGGCCCCAGGGATGGACACTGAAGCTTTCTTT. This codes for CASRAPGMDTEAFF.

The chain is built from TRBV7-3 and TRBJ1-6; 9 bases match TRBD1. Germline CDR1 and CDR2: SGHTA and FQGTGA. CDR3 length: 14 residues. J was trimmed by 14 bases and V by 4 bases; bases with no gene match: 9. The CDR3 DNA is TGTGCCAGCAGCTACCAGGGACAGGGTTCGGCCCTCCACTTT. Protein sequence: CASSYQGQGSALHF. The whole variable domain, filled in from reference TRBV7-3 and TRBJ1-6, reads GAGVSQTPSNKVTEKGKYVELRCDPISGHTALYWYRQSLGQGPEFLIYFQGTGAADDSGLPNDRFFAVRPEGSVSTLKIQRTERGDSAVYLCASSYQGQGSALHFGNGTRLTVT.

V and J are TRBV7-2 and TRBJ1-2; 9 nucleotides align to TRBD1. The CDR3 length is 14 residues. The germline gives CDR1 SGHTA, CDR2 FQGNSA. V was pared by 5 bases and J by 8 bases, with 9 bases of the junction left unmatched. In DNA, the CDR3 is TGTGCCAGCAGCCTTAATACAGGGGGCTTGGGCTACACCTTC. Its translation: CASSLNTGGLGYTF.

The rearrangement links TRBV5-1 to TRBJ2-2; D unresolved. The CDR3 sequence is 16 residues long. Germline V gives CDR1 SGHRS, CDR2 YFSETQ. The germline V and J ends were trimmed by 3 bases and 6 bases, with 18 bases remaining between them. The CDR3: CASSSRPLPEAGELFF. The CDR3 coding sequence is TGCGCCAGCAGCTCAAGACCTCTACCCGAGGCCGGGGAGCTGTTTTTT. Drawing the rest from reference TRBV5-1 and TRBJ2-2, the complete variable domain is KAGVTQTPRYLIKTRGQQVTLSCSPISGHRSVSWYQQTPGQGLQFLFEYFSETQRNKGNFPGRFSGRQFSNSRSEMNVSTLELGDSALYLCASSSRPLPEAGELFFGEGSRLTVL.

The rearrangement joins TRBV29-1 to TRBJ1-2; weak D call: TRBD1 (6 bases). V lost 6 bases and J 8 bases, leaving 10 bases between the germline ends. CDR1 SQVTM and CDR2 ANQGSEA come from the germline V gene. The CDR3 length is 10 residues. The CDR3 DNA sequence: TGCAGCGTAGCAGGGGAAGGCTACACCTTC. The encoded protein is CSVAGEGYTF.

This chain joins TRBV27 and TRBJ2-1; 8 positions agree with TRBD2. Per the germline V gene, CDR1 is MNHEY and CDR2 is SMNVEV (reference sequence). The trim removed 2 bases at V and 5 bases at J, leaving 8 bases unmatched. This CDR3 has 16 residues. Here the CDR3 reads CASSLPGRGAHNEQFF. In DNA form, the CDR3 reads TGTGCCAGCAGTTTACCAGGGCGGGGGGCACACAATGAGCAGTTCTTC.

The chain couples TRBV28 to TRBJ1-4, with 7 bases that match TRBD1. The CDR3 length is 16 residues. CDR1 is MDHEN, CDR2 SYDVKM, per germline. The ends lost 2 bases at V and 5 bases at J; junction bases unmatched: 8. The CDR3 DNA reads as TGTGCCAGCAGTTTAATGGTTGGACAGGAGAATGAAAAACTGTTTTTT. Residues: CASSLMVGQENEKLFF.

The rearrangement joins TRBV6-2 or TRBV6-3 to TRBJ1-1; the match to TRBD1 covers 9 bases. The CDR3 covers 12 residues. Germline CDR1 reads MNHEY; CDR2 reads SVGEGT. V was pared by 4 bases and J by 9 bases, with 3 bases of the junction left unmatched. CDR3: CASSWDRVKAFF. CDR3 nucleotide sequence: TGTGCCAGCAGTTGGGACAGGGTTAAAGCTTTCTTT.

The V call is TRBV19, the J call TRBJ1-5; perhaps TRBD1 as D (6 bases). This CDR3 contains 15 residues. Germline V CDR1 and CDR2: LNHDA, SQIVND (reference sequence). The ends were cut back, 4 bases at V and 3 bases at J, with 13 bases in the middle. CDR3 coding DNA: TGTGCCAGTAGTAGGGACAACCTAGTCAATCAGCCCCAGCATTTT. Protein sequence: CASSRDNLVNQPQHF.